The TCR beta chain described here comes from a study of T-cell memory formation after mild COVID-19. TCRdb analysed the 5' RACE reads with MiXCR anew, one entry per CDR3 protein. The sample has fewer than 450,000 distinct CDR3 sequences; around 21% are singletons. Germline V gene sequence: CDR1 SGHTA, CDR2 FQGNSA. V was shortened by 5 bases and J by 8 bases, with 24 bases between the two germline ends. There are 16 residues in the CDR3. The clonotype was recovered from an adult woman who had mild COVID-19 (a few samples of this study predate the infection). Cell type and time point are not known. This sequence joins TRBV7-2 and TRBJ1-2; D is uncertain. Sequenced input: PBMCs or a T cell subset sorted from them (not recorded which). The CDR3 sequence: CASSQPWRDEIKGYTF. The CDR3 DNA sequence: TGTGCCAGCAGCCAACCCTGGAGGGATGAAATAAAGGGCTACACCTTC.